These 29 T cell receptor beta chains came from one sample sequenced in a study of response to subunit inactivated influenza vaccine. From the RT-PCR reads, TCRdb called clonotypes with MiXCR, one entry per CDR3 protein. The top ten clones hold over 9% of a sample with 250,000 to 350,000 distinct CDR3 sequences, 22% of them seen once. The sequenced sample was PBMCs from blood, obtained approximately 20 months after vaccination. The receptors derive from a man between 50 and 69 years old who received an inactivated influenza vaccine.

The chain recombines TRBV6-2 or TRBV6-3 with TRBJ1-2, with D perhaps matching TRBD1 (6 bases). The germline V and J ends were trimmed by 1 base and 6 bases, with 15 bases remaining between them. CDR1 MNHEY and CDR2 SVGEGT come from the germline V gene. The CDR3 covers 15 residues. The CDR3 sequence: CASSYYTGNLDGYTF. CDR3 DNA: TGTGCCAGCAGTTACTATACAGGGAATTTGGATGGCTACACCTTC.

This clonotype was counted a few times. The chain carries TRBV4-2 and TRBJ2-2; D call uncertain. Per the germline V gene, CDR1 is LGHNA and CDR2 is YNFKEQ. The V and J ends lost 1 base and 8 bases respectively, with 8 bases between them. This CDR3 comprises 13 residues. Written as DNA, the CDR3 is TGTGCCAGCAGCCAAGCTTCATCGGGGGAGCTGTTTTTT. This sequence encodes CASSQASSGELFF.

This clonotype has just one count. This chain links TRBV6-5 with TRBJ2-5; D remains unclear. V was clipped by 4 bases and J by 0 bases, with 9 bases between them. CDR1 is MNHEY, CDR2 SVGAGI, per germline. CDR3 length equals 14 residues. The CDR3 protein is CASSSPAYQETQYF. The CDR3 DNA reads TGTGCCAGCAGTTCGCCGGCGTACCAAGAGACCCAGTACTTC.

The genes are TRBV20-1 and TRBJ1-2, with 12 bases matching TRBD1. V was pared by 5 bases and J by 7 bases, with 5 bases of the junction left unmatched. From germline, CDR1 is DFQATT and CDR2 SNEGSKA (reference sequence). The CDR3 sequence is 13 residues long. This CDR3 is CSARDRGPFGYTF. DNA for the CDR3: TGCAGTGCTCGGGACAGGGGGCCTTTTGGCTACACCTTC.

J is TRBJ1-5 and V is TRBV6-2 or TRBV6-3; unclear D gene. V lost 1 base and J lost 0, with 4 bases in between. From germline, CDR1 is MNHEY and CDR2 SVGEGT. CDR3 length equals 14 residues. The chain's CDR3 is CASSYWHSNQPQHF. The CDR3 DNA is TGTGCCAGCAGTTACTGGCATAGCAATCAGCCCCAGCATTTT.

This clonotype turned up a few times. The chain uses TRBV18 and TRBJ1-2; TRBD1 matches 8 bases. This CDR3 has 15 amino acids. CDR1 is KGHSH and CDR2 is LQKENI in the germline V gene. V trimming: 4 bases; J trimming: 3 bases; junction bases outside the gene matches: 7. The CDR3 protein is CASSRRQGLYYGYTF. CDR3 DNA: TGTGCCAGCTCACGGAGACAGGGGCTCTACTATGGCTACACCTTC. The full variable domain, in which reference TRBV18 and TRBJ1-2 provide the parts outside the CDR3, is NAGVMQNPRHLVRRRGQEARLRCSPMKGHSHVYWYRQLPEEGLKFMVYLQKENIIDESGMPKERFSAEFPKEGPSILRIQQVVRGDSAAYFCASSRRQGLYYGYTFGSGTRLTVV.

The chain employs TRBV12-3 or TRBV12-4 and TRBJ2-7, with a weak D call TRBD2 (5 bases). CDR3 size: 13 residues. Trimming removed 6 bases at V and 1 base at J, with 10 bases between. The CDR3 nucleotides read TGTGCCAGCAGGACAACGGGGTCCTACGAGCAGTACTTC. This gives the protein CASRTTGSYEQYF.

This clonotype was seen a handful of times. The J gene is TRBJ1-2, the V gene TRBV18; D is uncertain. The V gene's germline CDR1 is KGHSH and CDR2 LQKENI. This CDR3 is 14 amino acids long. V shed 0 bases and J shed 5 bases, with 10 bases lying between them. This CDR3 is CASSPPGYGYGYTF. The CDR3, as DNA: TGTGCCAGCTCACCACCGGGTTACGGATATGGCTACACCTTC.

This clonotype was observed a few times. This chain uses TRBV6-2 or TRBV6-3 with TRBJ1-5; 10 nucleotides agree with TRBD1. With V trimmed by 6 bases and J by 8 bases, 7 bases remained unmatched. CDR1 is MNHEY and CDR2 is SVGEGT in the germline V gene. The CDR3 spans 14 residues. The chain's CDR3 is CASRVTGGREPQHF. The CDR3 bases are TGTGCCAGCAGGGTGACAGGGGGCAGGGAGCCCCAGCATTTT.

This clonotype has a handful of counts. J is TRBJ1-2 and V is TRBV4-2; D gene unclear. Germline V gives CDR1 LGHNA, CDR2 YNFKEQ. There are 19 residues in the CDR3. Trimming cost V 3 bases and J 1 base, with 24 bases left between them. CDR3 in DNA: TGTGCCAGCAGCCACCCCCCAATTGGAGAGCTCCCCGATAACTATGGCTACACCTTC. This translates into CASSHPPIGELPDNYGYTF.

This clonotype was observed a handful of times. This sequence joins TRBV7-2 and TRBJ1-4; 9 nucleotides align to TRBD1. V shed 0 bases and J 5 bases; nucleotides not matched to a gene: 1. The CDR3 extends over 15 amino acids. Germline CDR1 reads SGHTA; CDR2 reads FQGNSA. The CDR3 DNA reads as TGTGCCAGCAGCTTAGCGGGGACAGGGAATGAAAAACTGTTTTTT. Amino acids: CASSLAGTGNEKLFF.

This clonotype has more than one count but fewer than ten. V gene TRBV6-5 combines with J gene TRBJ1-1; D ambiguous. CDR3 size: 14 residues. CDR1 is MNHEY, CDR2 SVGAGI, per germline. Between the trimmed V and J ends, which lost 5 bases and 2 bases, there was a span of 12 bases. This CDR3 is CASSNKQTNTEAFF. In DNA, the CDR3 is TGTGCCAGCAGTAACAAACAAACTAACACTGAAGCTTTCTTT.

A note on this clonotype: A read error may be the cause here, since a much bigger clone is one base away. The gene calls are TRBV12-3 or TRBV12-4 and TRBJ1-1; D gene unclear. The CDR3 covers 16 residues. CDR3 sequence (DNA): TGTGCCAGCAGGGTATCCCCCCGTATGATGAACACTGGAGCTTTCTTT. It codes for CASRVSPRMMNTGAFF.

This clonotype came up a few times. V and J are TRBV20-1 and TRBJ1-4, with TRBD1 identical over 9 bases. CDR3 length: 14 residues. J gave up 7 bases and V 3 bases, and 6 bases lay outside the gene matches. Germline CDR1 is DFQATT and CDR2 is SNEGSKA (reference sequence). CDR3 sequence reads: CSASLGQGPEKLFF. The CDR3, as DNA: TGCAGTGCTAGTTTGGGACAGGGTCCTGAAAAACTGTTTTTT.

The chain carries TRBV29-1 and TRBJ2-7, with TRBD2 identical over 9 bases. CDR1 SQVTM and CDR2 ANQGSEA come from the germline V gene. This CDR3 contains 12 residues. Losses at the gene ends were 6 bases for V and 0 bases for J; bases not matched to a gene: 0. CDR3 coding DNA: TGCAGCGTGCGGGAGGGCTCCTACGAGCAGTACTTC. Encoded protein: CSVREGSYEQYF.

This rearrangement joins TRBV6-1 to TRBJ1-2; TRBD1 aligns across 8 bases. The CDR3 runs 14 residues. Germline CDR1 reads MNHNS; CDR2 reads SASEGT. After removal of 6 bases from V and 7 bases from J, the junction contained 10 bases not matched to a gene. The CDR3 sequence is CASSRDRGAAGYTF. In DNA, the CDR3 is TGTGCCAGCAGCCGAGACAGGGGAGCGGCTGGCTACACCTTC.

This clonotype was recorded a few times. The rearrangement links TRBV20-1 to TRBJ2-4, with 7 bases identical to TRBD2. The germline CDR1 and CDR2 sequences are DFQATT and SNEGSKA (reference sequence). The CDR3 loop spans 15 amino acids. The V and J ends lost 1 base and 5 bases, in that order; junction bases with no gene match: 8. The CDR3 loop is CSARGKAGSENIQYF. CDR3 coding DNA: TGCAGTGCTAGAGGAAAAGCGGGAAGTGAAAACATTCAGTACTTC.

V gene TRBV4-3 combines with J gene TRBJ2-2, with 9 bases aligning to TRBD2. The CDR3 runs 16 residues. The germline CDR1 and CDR2 sequences are LGHNA and YSLEER. Trimming removed 4 bases from V and 4 bases from J; junction bases left unmatched: 7. The CDR3 DNA sequence: TGCGCCAGCAGCCGGGTAGCGGGGGCTCCCACCGGGGAGCTGTTTTTT. It codes for CASSRVAGAPTGELFF.

This chain links TRBV6-2 or TRBV6-3 with TRBJ2-3, with TRBD2 matching 8 bases. This CDR3 has 14 amino acids. Looked up from germline, CDR1 is MNHEY and CDR2 is SVGEGT. V was clipped by 2 bases and J by 4 bases; unmatched bases: 2. The CDR3 loop reads CASSYPGGPDTQYF. DNA for the CDR3: TGTGCCAGCAGTTACCCGGGGGGGCCAGATACGCAGTATTTT.

V usage is TRBV11-1 and J usage is TRBJ2-7, with D tentatively TRBD1 (6 bases). Germline V lookup: CDR1 SGHAT, CDR2 FQDESV (reference sequence). The CDR3 spans 14 residues. Between the trimmed V and J ends, which lost 3 bases and 6 bases, there was a span of 15 bases. The CDR3 region is CASSLVGGGGEQYF. CDR3 DNA: TGTGCCAGCAGCTTGGTAGGGGGTGGCGGCGAGCAGTACTTC.

This clonotype has more than one count but fewer than ten. J is TRBJ2-1 and V is TRBV5-1; D not resolved. V was shortened by 0 bases and J by 13 bases, with 14 bases between the two germline ends. Germline assignment: CDR1 SGHRS and CDR2 YFSETQ. The length of the CDR3 is 13 residues. CDR3 residues: CASSLGLRSPQFF. The CDR3 nucleotides read TGCGCCAGCAGCTTGGGGCTCAGGAGCCCCCAGTTCTTC.

V usage is TRBV27 and J usage is TRBJ1-2, with D unresolved. CDR1 and CDR2 (germline): MNHEY, SMNVEV (reference sequence). V was clipped by 5 bases and J by 4 bases, with 20 bases between them. The CDR3 extends over 16 amino acids. CDR3 loop: CASSLTGGRGPYGYTF. The DNA for the CDR3 is TGTGCCAGCAGTCTCACTGGAGGTCGTGGGCCCTATGGCTACACCTTC.

The rearrangement uses TRBV7-6 and TRBJ2-7; 9 bases fit TRBD2. The V segment lost 3 bases and the J segment 2 bases; nucleotides outside the gene matches: 5. The CDR3 has 15 residues. Looked up from germline, CDR1 is SGHVS and CDR2 is FNYEAQ. CDR3 coding DNA: TGTGCCAGCAGCTTGGCAGCTAGCGGGGCCTACGAGCAGTACTTC. Residues: CASSLAASGAYEQYF.

A few counts support this clonotype. The chain links TRBV11-1 to TRBJ1-2; 11 bases line up with TRBD1. The germline CDR1 and CDR2 sequences are SGHAT and FQDESV (reference sequence). V lost 4 bases to trimming and J lost 4 bases; unmatched junction nucleotides: 5. The length of the CDR3 is 15 residues. CDR3 residues: CASSYGQGATYGYTF. The CDR3 region has the DNA TGTGCCAGCAGCTACGGACAGGGGGCTACCTATGGCTACACCTTC.

This chain uses TRBV4-1 with TRBJ2-1; 8 bases agree with TRBD2. V dropped 4 bases and J dropped 7; count of bases not matched to a gene: 9. CDR1 and CDR2 (germline): MGHRA, YSYEKL. The CDR3 is made up of 15 amino acids. The CDR3 sequence: CASSRAAGVLNEQFF. The CDR3 DNA follows: TGCGCCAGCAGCCGAGCAGCGGGGGTCTTGAATGAGCAGTTCTTC.

V and J are TRBV5-6 and TRBJ1-2, with D possibly TRBD1 on 6 matching bases. Trimming removed 4 bases from V and 3 bases from J, with 13 bases in between. Germline CDR1 is SGHDT and CDR2 is YYEEEE. There are 14 residues in the CDR3. Written as DNA, the CDR3 is TGTGCCAGCAGCCCAGGGGTTTCGGACTATGGCTACACCTTC. Its translation: CASSPGVSDYGYTF.

This clonotype was recorded many times. J is TRBJ1-5 and V is TRBV7-2; TRBD1 agrees at 8 bases. The CDR3 length is 14 residues. The trim removed 6 bases at V and 2 bases at J, leaving 3 bases unmatched. The germline V gene encodes CDR1 SGHTA and CDR2 FQGNSA. In DNA, the CDR3 is TGTGCCAGCAGTCACAGGGGGGGCAATCAGCCCCAGCATTTT. Protein: CASSHRGGNQPQHF.

This clonotype showed up just a few times. The CDR3 DNA is TGTGCCACCTCCCCGGACAGGAAAAATGAAAAACTGTTTTTT. This encodes CATSPDRKNEKLFF. This chain uses TRBV7-9 with TRBJ1-4; 7 bases map to TRBD1. Germline V CDR1 and CDR2: SEHNR, FQNEAQ (reference sequence). The CDR3 runs 14 residues. V shed 10 bases and J 5 bases; nucleotides not matched to a gene: 10.

The chain has TRBV20-1 and TRBJ2-5; TRBD1 aligns across 7 bases. There are 14 residues in the CDR3. Germline CDR1 is DFQATT and CDR2 is SNEGSKA (reference sequence). The V gene end was trimmed by 3 bases and the J gene end by 4 bases; junction bases not matched to a gene: 8. DNA for the CDR3: TGCAGTGCTAGCCCGACAGGGTTTGGAGAGACCCAGTACTTC. This gives the protein CSASPTGFGETQYF.